The 22 T cell receptor beta chains below were found in one sample sequenced in a study of shared clonotypes between healthy human individuals. The protocol was immunoSEQ multiplex PCR, while the TCRdb copy is restricted to in-frame clones and leaves out a portion. The sample holds 2 million to 2.5 million clones, 85% to 95% seen once. Input material: naive CD4+ T cells sorted from blood. Indicated subset: CD45RA+ positively selected. These receptors were taken from a man aged 18 to 29 in good health.

The chain combines TRBV21-1 with TRBJ1-1; the D call in the table, TRBD1, was not verified against the DNA. TRBV21-1 is noted as a pseudogene. The CDR3 sequence is 19 residues long. This CDR3 is CASSKALRGREWGNTEAFF. Written as DNA, the CDR3 is TGTGCCAGCAGCAAAGCGCTTAGGGGCAGGGAATGGGGAAACACTGAAGCTTTCTTT.

Only one count was recorded for this clone. The chain employs TRBV6-5 and TRBJ1-4, with D possibly matching TRBD1 (6 bases). CDR3 length: 14 amino acids. CDR1 and CDR2 (germline): MNHEY, SVGAGI. The V end was cut by 2 bases, the J end by 8 bases, with 12 bases between. CDR3 residues: CASSYGGAGEKLFF. As DNA, the CDR3 is TGTGCCAGCAGTTACGGGGGGGCAGGAGAAAAACTGTTTTTT.

The sample holds one count of this clone. The genes are TRBV11-2 and TRBJ2-7, with a weak D call TRBD2 (5 bases). There are 17 residues in the CDR3. V was trimmed by 5 bases and J by 1 base, leaving 21 bases between them. From germline, CDR1 is SGHAT and CDR2 FQNNGV. CDR3 protein: CASSPFEGLTVSYEQYF. The CDR3 nucleotides are TGTGCCAGCAGCCCTTTTGAGGGTCTTACCGTATCCTACGAGCAGTACTTC.

The chain has TRBV5-1 and TRBJ1-5; D remains unclear. CDR3 size: 13 residues. Deletions cut 0 bases from V and 4 bases from J, with 5 bases between. In germline, CDR1 is SGHRS, CDR2 YFSETQ. This CDR3 is CASSLGINQPQHF. The CDR3 DNA sequence: TGCGCCAGCAGCTTGGGGATTAATCAGCCCCAGCATTTT.

This chain links TRBV5-1 with TRBJ1-1, with D unresolved. V was clipped by 2 bases and J by 4 bases, with 9 bases between them. The CDR3 is 13 amino acids. CDR1 and CDR2 (germline): SGHRS, YFSETQ. The CDR3 is CASSFSPGTEAFF. Written as DNA, the CDR3 is TGCGCCAGCAGCTTTAGCCCCGGCACTGAAGCTTTCTTT.

The chain uses TRBV7-8 and TRBJ1-2; TRBD1 matches at 8 bases. The CDR3 has 16 amino acids. Trimming removed 6 bases from V and 4 bases from J; junction bases left unmatched: 13. The germline CDR1 and CDR2 sequences are SGHVS and FQNEAQ. Here the CDR3 reads CASSTGAPGQGYGYTF. Here the CDR3 DNA reads TGTGCCAGCAGTACCGGGGCTCCAGGACAGGGCTATGGCTACACCTTC.

A few counts support this clone. This sequence joins TRBV6-5 and TRBJ1-4; D ambiguous. With 4 bases removed from V and 7 bases from J, the gap between germline ends came to 13 bases. The germline CDR1 and CDR2 sequences are MNHEY and SVGAGI. This CDR3 contains 14 residues. The CDR3 reads CASSSPGRGEKLFF. CDR3 in DNA: TGTGCCAGCAGTTCGCCGGGCCGGGGTGAAAAACTGTTTTTT.

V is TRBV5-4 and J is TRBJ1-5; D is possibly TRBD1 (5 bases). V shed 0 bases and J shed 6 bases, with 7 bases lying between them. The germline V gene has CDR1 SGHNT and CDR2 YYREEE (reference sequence). The CDR3 runs 13 residues. In DNA, the CDR3 is TGTGCCAGCAGCTTGGGGACAACTCAGCCCCAGCATTTT. Translated: CASSLGTTQPQHF.

In the case of this clone: This CDR3 is also generated by other DNA sequences in the sample. The chain carries TRBV6-5 and TRBJ1-1; D is perhaps TRBD1 (5 bases). This CDR3 is 14 amino acids long. The V gene's germline CDR1 is MNHEY and CDR2 SVGAGI. Trimming took off 2 bases at V and 1 base at J, with 8 bases between the two ends. CDR3 region: CASSYGGGNTEAFF. The CDR3 DNA sequence: TGTGCCAGCAGTTACGGGGGAGGGAACACTGAAGCTTTCTTT.

The chain recombines TRBV5-1 with TRBJ1-1, with D perhaps TRBD1 (6 bases). The V end lost 4 bases, the J end lost 1 base, and 11 bases lay between the germline ends. Germline CDR1 is SGHRS and CDR2 is YFSETQ. The CDR3 covers 14 residues. In nucleotides, the CDR3 is TGCGCCAGCAGCACGGGACACCCGAACACTGAAGCTTTCTTT. It codes for CASSTGHPNTEAFF.

The gene calls are TRBV5-6 and TRBJ2-7, with D unresolved. The length of the CDR3 is 15 residues. The V end was cut by 4 bases, the J end by 0 bases, with 14 bases between. CDR1 is SGHDT and CDR2 is YYEEEE in the germline V gene. CDR3 coding DNA: TGTGCCAGCAGCCGGGCCGTCGGGTACTCCTACGAGCAGTACTTC. Translating gives CASSRAVGYSYEQYF.

This chain links TRBV28 with TRBJ1-1, with 8 positions matching TRBD1. Germline assignment: CDR1 MDHEN and CDR2 SYDVKM. The CDR3 contains 17 residues. Unmatched junction bases numbered 11, after V lost 1 base and J lost 4 bases. In nucleotides, the CDR3 is TGTGCCAGCAGTTTATCCAGGGGGCGCGATTTTGGCACTGAAGCTTTCTTT. Protein product: CASSLSRGRDFGTEAFF.

The V call is TRBV5-4, the J call TRBJ2-1, with TRBD1 matching over 7 bases. CDR1 SGHNT and CDR2 YYREEE come from the germline V gene (reference sequence). V was clipped by 1 base and J by 5 bases; unmatched bases: 6. The CDR3 sequence is 15 residues long. The CDR3 loop reads CASSLPGQPHNEQFF. CDR3 DNA: TGTGCCAGCAGCTTGCCGGGACAGCCTCACAATGAGCAGTTCTTC.

The J gene is TRBJ1-3, the V gene TRBV27; D possibly corresponds to TRBD1 (6 bases). The CDR3 contains 15 residues. Germline lookup yields CDR1 MNHEY and CDR2 SMNVEV (reference sequence). The V end was cut by 4 bases, the J end by 0 bases, with 10 bases between. The CDR3 spells CASSSGQISGNTIYF. The CDR3 DNA reads TGTGCCAGCAGTTCAGGACAGATCTCTGGAAACACCATATATTTT.

As regards this clone: The same CDR3 can be traced to other DNA sequences in this sample. This chain connects TRBV5-1 to TRBJ1-5; 8 nucleotides line up with TRBD1. The CDR3 has 15 amino acids. Trimming took 4 bases from V and 0 from J; bases not matched to a gene: 3. The germline V gene has CDR1 SGHRS and CDR2 YFSETQ. CDR3 nucleotides: TGCGCCAGCAGCCCGACAGGGGTTAGCAATCAGCCCCAGCATTTT. Translated, it gives CASSPTGVSNQPQHF. Together with reference TRBV5-1 and TRBJ1-5, the CDR3 gives the full variable domain: KAGVTQTPRYLIKTRGQQVTLSCSPISGHRSVSWYQQTPGQGLQFLFEYFSETQRNKGNFPGRFSGRQFSNSRSEMNVSTLELGDSALYLCASSPTGVSNQPQHFGDGTRLSIL.

The V gene is TRBV19, the J gene TRBJ1-4; tentative D call: TRBD1 (6 bases). The CDR3 contains 15 residues. V lost 4 bases to trimming and J lost 2 bases, with 11 bases between them. Germline V gene sequence: CDR1 LNHDA, CDR2 SQIVND (reference sequence). The CDR3 loop reads CASSNRVATNEKLFF. As DNA, the CDR3 is TGTGCCAGTAGTAACAGGGTGGCGACTAATGAAAAACTGTTTTTT.

The rearrangement joins TRBV27 to TRBJ2-7, with 7 bases that match TRBD1. The V gene's germline CDR1 is MNHEY and CDR2 SMNVEV (reference sequence). Trimming removed 5 bases from V and 3 bases from J; junction bases left unmatched: 7. The CDR3 sequence is 14 residues long. In DNA form, the CDR3 reads TGTGCCAGCAGTATCCGGGACAGAATCTACGAGCAGTACTTC. As protein: CASSIRDRIYEQYF.

The rearrangement links TRBV4-1 to TRBJ2-7; 7 bases map to TRBD1. The V gene's germline CDR1 is MGHRA and CDR2 YSYEKL. V shed 4 bases and J 3 bases; nucleotides not matched to a gene: 12. The CDR3 extends over 16 amino acids. CDR3 DNA sequence: TGCGCCAGCAGCCGAGAGGCCGGGACAGAGCTCTACGAGCAGTACTTC. It codes for CASSREAGTELYEQYF.

This clone was observed a single time. This chain links TRBV5-3 with TRBJ1-5, with 10 positions matching TRBD1. TRBV5-3 is labeled an ORF, and its function is uncertain. The CDR3 is 17 residues long. The V and J ends lost 0 bases and 2 bases, in that order; junction bases with no gene match: 5. The DNA for the CDR3 is TGTGCCAGAAGCTTGGAGTGGACAGGGGGTCGCAATCAGCCCCAGCATTTT. Translated, it gives CARSLEWTGGRNQPQHF.

V gene TRBV5-4 combines with J gene TRBJ2-7; D remains unclear. CDR3 length: 12 residues. V was cut by 5 bases and J by 3 bases, with 9 bases left in between. Germline CDR1 reads SGHNT; CDR2 reads YYREEE (reference sequence). The CDR3 region has the DNA TGTGCCAGCAGAAAGGACGGCTACGAGCAGTACTTC. It codes for CASRKDGYEQYF.

V and J are TRBV5-4 and TRBJ2-7; 13 bases are a match to TRBD2. This CDR3 has 17 amino acids. CDR1 is SGHNT, CDR2 YYREEE, per germline (reference sequence). V was pared by 0 bases and J by 1 base, with 4 bases of the junction left unmatched. The CDR3 sequence: CASSLGLAGGPSYEQYF. CDR3 DNA sequence: TGTGCCAGCAGCTTGGGACTAGCGGGGGGTCCGTCCTACGAGCAGTACTTC.

The chain joins TRBV4-3 to TRBJ1-4, with D tentatively TRBD1 (5 bases). Germline lookup yields CDR1 LGHNA and CDR2 YSLEER. V was trimmed by 4 bases and J by 7 bases, leaving 13 bases between them. This CDR3 has 14 amino acids. The CDR3, as DNA: TGCGCCAGCAGCCCCAGGACACTGGCTGAAAAACTGTTTTTT. It codes for CASSPRTLAEKLFF.